Below are 20 T cell receptor beta chains sequenced from a single sample in a study of TIL therapy for anti-PD-1-resistant metastatic lung cancer. Time point: pre-treatment sample, taken before nivolumab and TIL therapy. The libraries were made with immunoSEQ v3. TCRdb keeps only in-frame clones here, not all; method: immunoSEQ multiplex PCR. The sample holds about 60,000 clones, around nine tenths seen once. The input for sequencing was blood, taken at baseline. These receptors were taken from a person aged 25 to 85 with non-small cell lung cancer.

This clone was picked up one time. The V and J genes are TRBV7-2 and TRBJ1-2; a weak D match, TRBD1 (5 bases). The CDR3 consists of 13 residues. Germline V gives CDR1 SGHTA, CDR2 FQGNSA. V was clipped by 1 base and J by 7 bases, with 10 bases between them. The CDR3 protein is CASSLVQAAGYTF. Here the CDR3 DNA reads TGTGCCAGCAGCTTAGTACAGGCGGCTGGCTACACCTTC.

This sequence joins TRBV10-3 and TRBJ1-2, with no clear D. This CDR3 has 14 residues. V was cut by 2 bases and J by 7 bases, with 14 bases left in between. Germline V CDR1 and CDR2: ENHRY, SYGVKD. The CDR3 nucleotides are TGTGCCATCAGTGAGAATAGTTTCTCCTCTGGCTACACCTTC. Translating it yields CAISENSFSSGYTF.

The chain recombines TRBV11-2 with TRBJ2-3; 10 positions match TRBD2. This CDR3 has 19 amino acids. V gave up 4 bases and J gave up 6 bases; unmatched junction bases: 19. CDR1 and CDR2 (germline): SGHAT, FQNNGV. The CDR3 nucleotides are TGTGCCAGCAGCTCCCACCCCCAGAGCGGGGGGGCTTGGGGGGATACGCAGTATTTT. Protein product: CASSSHPQSGGAWGDTQYF.

The J gene is TRBJ2-1, the V gene TRBV5-8; tentatively, D is TRBD2 (5 bases). Trimming removed 3 bases from V and 4 bases from J, with 8 bases in between. Germline assignment: CDR1 SGHTS and CDR2 YDEGEE. CDR3 length: 13 residues. The chain's CDR3 is CASSWTSYNEQFF. The CDR3 nucleotides read TGTGCCAGCAGCTGGACTTCTTACAATGAGCAGTTCTTC.

This chain links TRBV19 with TRBJ1-1; possibly TRBD1 for D (5 bases). Between the trimmed V and J ends, which lost 7 bases and 1 base, there was a span of 22 bases. The CDR3 is made up of 17 amino acids. Looked up from germline, CDR1 is LNHDA and CDR2 is SQIVND (reference sequence). The CDR3 sequence: CASTPGTTRPGNTEAFF. The CDR3 bases are TGTGCCAGTACCCCCGGGACCACCCGCCCTGGGAACACTGAAGCTTTCTTT.

The chain has TRBV29-1 and TRBJ2-3; TRBD1 matches at 7 bases. CDR3 length equals 16 residues. CDR1 SQVTM and CDR2 ANQGSEA come from the germline V gene. V lost 3 bases and J lost 1; bases outside the gene matches: 10. The CDR3 is CSVEGRDRLRTDTQYF. The CDR3 DNA reads TGCAGCGTTGAGGGCCGGGACAGACTACGCACAGATACGCAGTATTTT.

The V call is TRBV11-2, the J call TRBJ2-1; D not resolved. Germline V gene lookup returns CDR1 SGHAT and CDR2 FQNNGV. The CDR3 is 14 residues long. Trimming pared 5 bases from V and 8 bases from J, leaving 16 bases between. CDR3 loop: CASSPSSDLYEQFF. CDR3 bases: TGTGCCAGCAGCCCGAGCTCCGACTTGTATGAGCAGTTCTTC. The variable domain in full, with the rest retrieved from reference TRBV11-2 and TRBJ2-1, is EAGVAQSPRYKIIEKRQSVAFWCNPISGHATLYWYQQILGQGPKLLIQFQNNGVVDDSQLPKDRFSAERLKGVDSTLKIQPAKLEDSAVYLCASSPSSDLYEQFFGPGTRLTVL.

J is TRBJ2-3 and V is TRBV5-6; D might be TRBD2 (6 bases). CDR1 and CDR2 from the germline V gene are SGHDT and YYEEEE. This CDR3 region has 15 residues. With 0 bases removed from V and 0 bases from J, the gap between germline ends came to 8 bases. CDR3 region: CASSLGRGSTDTQYF. The DNA of the CDR3 is TGTGCCAGCAGCTTGGGGCGGGGTAGCACAGATACGCAGTATTTT.

The rearrangement uses TRBV3-1 (or the pseudogene TRBV3-2) and TRBJ2-5; 8 bases map to TRBD2. Germline V gene data show CDR1 as LGHDT and CDR2 as YNNKEL (reference sequence). Unmatched junction bases numbered 10, after V lost 4 bases and J lost 3 bases. The CDR3 has 16 amino acids. In DNA form, the CDR3 reads TGTGCCAGCAGCCTCCTTTATGCAGCGGGAGAAGAGACCCAGTACTTC. It codes for CASSLLYAAGEETQYF.

The genes are TRBV7-9 and TRBJ2-6; D unclear. V shed 3 bases and J shed 1 base, with 4 bases lying between them. Germline values: CDR1 SEHNR, CDR2 FQNEAQ (reference sequence). The CDR3 sequence is 14 residues long. CDR3 region: CASSLWSGANVLTF. For the CDR3, the DNA is TGTGCCAGCAGCTTGTGGTCTGGGGCCAACGTCCTGACTTTC.

The chain uses TRBV6-4 and TRBJ2-2, with no clear D. V lost 0 bases, J lost 1 base, and 6 bases lay in between. Per the germline V gene, CDR1 is MRHNA and CDR2 is SNTAGT. The CDR3 is 15 amino acids. The CDR3 loop is CASSDSSRNTGELFF. CDR3 sequence (DNA): TGTGCCAGCAGTGACTCGAGCAGGAACACCGGGGAGCTGTTTTTT.

The genes are TRBV28 and TRBJ2-7, with D possibly matching TRBD2 (5 bases). Germline assignment: CDR1 MDHEN and CDR2 SYDVKM. The CDR3 spans 16 residues. V lost 3 bases, J lost 0 bases, and 15 bases lay in between. In DNA form, the CDR3 reads TGTGCCAGCAGTTTTTTCGGGGTTAGCGCCTCCTACGAGCAGTACTTC. Amino acids: CASSFFGVSASYEQYF.

The J gene is TRBJ2-7, the V gene TRBV11-3; TRBD2 matches at 11 bases. This CDR3 is built from 15 residues. CDR1 is SGHNT, CDR2 YENEEA, per germline. V dropped 5 bases and J dropped 3; count of bases not matched to a gene: 6. CDR3 protein: CASSPGTSGSYEQYF. Written as DNA, the CDR3 is TGTGCCAGCAGCCCAGGGACTAGCGGAAGCTACGAGCAGTACTTC.

The J gene is TRBJ1-2, the V gene TRBV7-9; TRBD1 agrees at 7 bases. V was pared by 3 bases and J by 3 bases, with 4 bases of the junction left unmatched. Germline values: CDR1 SEHNR, CDR2 FQNEAQ (reference sequence). The CDR3 spans 14 residues. The CDR3 sequence: CASSFETGYYGYTF. DNA of the CDR3: TGTGCCAGCAGCTTTGAGACAGGGTACTATGGCTACACCTTC.

The chain has TRBV2 and TRBJ1-2, with D uncertain. The CDR3 loop spans 11 amino acids. Germline CDR1 and CDR2: SNHLY and FYNNEI. The V gene lost 6 bases and the J gene lost 8 bases, with 10 bases spanning the gap. The CDR3 bases are TGTGCCAGCAGGCCGGAGGAAGGCTACACCTTC. Translating gives CASRPEEGYTF. The complete variable domain, with remaining parts taken from reference TRBV2 and TRBJ1-2, reads EPEVTQTPSHQVTQMGQEVILRCVPISNHLYFYWYRQILGQKVEFLVSFYNNEISEKSEIFDDQFSVERPDGSNFTLKIRSTKLEDSAMYFCASRPEEGYTFGSGTRLTVV.

The chain couples TRBV19 to TRBJ1-1, with D uncertain. CDR1 is LNHDA and CDR2 is SQIVND in the germline V gene (reference sequence). This CDR3 has 13 amino acids. V was shortened by 1 base and J by 3 bases, with 6 bases between the two germline ends. The chain's CDR3 is CASSIGFYTEAFF. The CDR3 bases are TGTGCCAGTAGTATAGGGTTTTACACTGAAGCTTTCTTT. The full variable domain, rest sourced from reference TRBV19 and TRBJ1-1, is DGGITQSPKYLFRKEGQNVTLSCEQNLNHDAMYWYRQDPGQGLRLIYYSQIVNDFQKGDIAEGYSVSREKKESFPLTVTSAQKNPTAFYLCASSIGFYTEAFFGQGTRLTVV.

This clone was detected only once. DNA for the CDR3: TGCGCCAGCAGCTTAGTTGAGGGGCCCTACGAGCAGTACTTC. Translated: CASSLVEGPYEQYF. This sequence joins TRBV5-1 and TRBJ2-7; D is tentatively TRBD1 or TRBD2 (5 bases each). Looked up from germline, CDR1 is SGHRS and CDR2 is YFSETQ. This CDR3 spans 14 amino acids. Trimming removed 2 bases from V and 2 bases from J, with 11 bases in between.

Here the CDR3 DNA reads TGTGCCAGCAGCGAAAGGGGACTAGCGGGAGGGAGACATACGCAGTATTTT. Translation gives CASSERGLAGGRHTQYF. J is TRBJ2-3 and V is TRBV9, with TRBD2 matching over 16 bases. This CDR3 is 17 amino acids long. J lost 7 bases, V lost 3 bases, and 8 bases had no gene match. Germline V CDR1 and CDR2: SGDLS, YYNGEE. Together with reference TRBV9 and TRBJ2-3, the CDR3 gives the full variable domain: DSGVTQTPKHLITATGQRVTLRCSPRSGDLSVYWYQQSLDQGLQFLIQYYNGEERAKGNILERFSAQQFPDLHSELNLSSLELGDSALYFCASSERGLAGGRHTQYFGPGTRLTVL.

The rearrangement links TRBV6-5 to TRBJ1-4; 10 bases agree with TRBD1. V lost 4 bases to trimming and J lost 7 bases; unmatched junction nucleotides: 6. The CDR3 extends over 15 amino acids. Per the germline V gene, CDR1 is MNHEY and CDR2 is SVGAGI. CDR3 sequence reads: CASSWGQGTIEKLFF. CDR3 bases: TGTGCCAGCAGTTGGGGACAGGGGACCATTGAAAAACTGTTTTTT.

The sample holds one count of this clone. This chain joins TRBV9 and TRBJ2-1; D unresolved. Germline lookup yields CDR1 SGDLS and CDR2 YYNGEE. Trimming removed 4 bases from V and 9 bases from J, with 11 bases in between. CDR3 size: 12 residues. The CDR3 here is CASSIPRTEQFF. For the CDR3, the DNA is TGTGCCAGCAGCATTCCTAGGACTGAGCAGTTCTTC.